These 16 T cell receptor beta chains were sequenced from one sample in a study of cytotoxic CD8 clonotypes in ibrutinib-treated CLL. The assay was immunoSEQ multiplex PCR, and TCRdb's table has in-frame clones only and misses some. The sample consists of under 200,000 clones, roughly 80% of them appearing once. Sequenced material: PBMCs, taken after 24 months of ibrutinib treatment. These TCRs come from a human donor with chronic lymphocytic leukemia.

This clone has only one observation. The chain has TRBV30 and TRBJ1-4, with D uncertain. Trimming took 6 bases from V and 5 from J, leaving 19 bases between them. The CDR3 loop spans 15 amino acids. Germline-derived CDR1 and CDR2 are GTSNPN and SVGIG (reference sequence). CDR3 residues: CACWTRAAVNEKLFF. The CDR3 nucleotides read TGTGCCTGCTGGACGCGGGCGGCCGTGAATGAAAAACTGTTTTTT. Using reference TRBV30 and TRBJ1-4 for the parts outside the CDR3, the full variable domain is SQTIHQWPATLVQPVGSPLSLECTVEGTSNPNLYWYRQAAGRGLQLLFYSVGIGQISSEVPQNLSASRPQDRQFILSSKKLLLSDSGFYLCACWTRAAVNEKLFFGSGTQLSVL.

The chain joins TRBV18 to TRBJ1-5; D not resolved. Looked up from germline, CDR1 is KGHSH and CDR2 is LQKENI. The CDR3 is made up of 16 amino acids. V lost 3 bases to trimming and J lost 0 bases, with 12 bases between them. CDR3 bases: TGTGCCAGCTCACCGATAAAGGGTGATAGCAATCAGCCCCAGCATTTT. As protein: CASSPIKGDSNQPQHF. Combining the CDR3 with reference TRBV18 and TRBJ1-5 gives the whole variable domain NAGVMQNPRHLVRRRGQEARLRCSPMKGHSHVYWYRQLPEEGLKFMVYLQKENIIDESGMPKERFSAEFPKEGPSILRIQQVVRGDSAAYFCASSPIKGDSNQPQHFGDGTRLSIL.

The CDR3 is CASSLGRRGAISEQYF. The CDR3 bases are TGTGCCAGCAGCTTAGGGCGTAGGGGGGCGATCTCCGAGCAGTACTTC. The genes are TRBV7-2 and TRBJ2-7, with D perhaps given as TRBD1 or TRBD2 (6 bases each). Germline values: CDR1 SGHTA, CDR2 FQGNSA. The CDR3 extends over 16 amino acids. V shed 1 base and J shed 6 bases, with 19 bases lying between them. The complete variable domain, with remaining parts taken from reference TRBV7-2 and TRBJ2-7, reads GAGVSQSPSNKVTEKGKDVELRCDPISGHTALYWYRQSLGQGLEFLIYFQGNSAPDKSGLPSDRFSAERTGGSVSTLTIQRTQQEDSAVYLCASSLGRRGAISEQYFGPGTRLTVT.

The chain joins TRBV7-8 to TRBJ1-5; D is unclear. CDR3 length equals 15 residues. Trimming cost V 1 base and J 3 bases, with 10 bases left between them. Germline CDR1 reads SGHVS; CDR2 reads FQNEAQ. The CDR3 bases are TGTGCCAGCAGCTTAGTATTCAGAGACAATCAGCCCCAGCATTTT. Protein: CASSLVFRDNQPQHF.

The chain recombines TRBV28 with TRBJ2-3, with TRBD1 matching over 12 bases. Germline-derived CDR1 and CDR2 are MDHEN and SYDVKM. This CDR3 comprises 16 residues. Trimming cost V 6 bases and J 6 bases; bases outside gene matches: 10. CDR3 protein: CASSSQRDRGLDTQYF. The CDR3 DNA reads TGTGCCAGCAGCTCACAGAGGGACAGGGGGCTGGATACGCAGTATTTT.

This rearrangement joins TRBV5-1 to TRBJ1-2; D call uncertain. The CDR3 loop spans 13 amino acids. With 1 base removed from V and 7 bases from J, the gap between germline ends came to 11 bases. Germline values: CDR1 SGHRS, CDR2 YFSETQ. The CDR3 reads CASSLTSGGGYTF. DNA for the CDR3: TGCGCCAGCAGCTTGACTTCGGGAGGTGGCTACACCTTC.

The gene calls are TRBV30 and TRBJ2-7; 10 positions agree with TRBD2. Trimming removed 1 base from V and 6 bases from J; junction bases left unmatched: 6. The germline gives CDR1 GTSNPN, CDR2 SVGIG (reference sequence). The CDR3 has 14 residues. In DNA, the CDR3 is TGTGCCTGGAGTGGAGCCAGCGGGAGGGCCGAGCAGTACTTC. Its protein is CAWSGASGRAEQYF.

V and J are TRBV5-1 and TRBJ2-6; a weak D match, TRBD1 (6 bases). V shed 4 bases and J shed 0 bases, with 17 bases lying between them. Germline CDR1 SGHRS, CDR2 YFSETQ. This CDR3 has 18 amino acids. DNA for the CDR3: TGCGCCAGCAGCCCGGGGACAAATACACCCTCTGGGGCCAACGTCCTGACTTTC. Protein sequence: CASSPGTNTPSGANVLTF.

The chain links TRBV27 to TRBJ1-5; the match to TRBD1 covers 9 bases. The V gene's germline CDR1 is MNHEY and CDR2 SMNVEV (reference sequence). The CDR3 loop spans 15 amino acids. V was clipped by 4 bases and J by 5 bases; unmatched bases: 6. CDR3 amino acids: CASSSFRQGDQPQHF. The DNA for the CDR3 is TGTGCCAGCAGTTCATTTCGACAGGGGGATCAGCCCCAGCATTTT.

The chain joins TRBV18 to TRBJ2-7, with TRBD2 matching over 13 bases. CDR1 and CDR2 from the germline V gene are KGHSH and LQKENI. The V and J ends lost 9 bases and 4 bases, in that order; junction bases with no gene match: 9. The CDR3 totals 15 residues. CDR3 in amino acids: CASTPGTSGIYEQYF. CDR3 DNA sequence: TGTGCCAGTACCCCGGGGACTAGCGGGATTTACGAGCAGTACTTC.

The chain carries TRBV28 and TRBJ1-5; 9 bases are a match to TRBD1. The germline CDR1 and CDR2 sequences are MDHEN and SYDVKM. J was trimmed by 4 bases and V by 6 bases; bases with no gene match: 7. CDR3 size: 15 residues. The CDR3 sequence: CASRYTGGLNQPQHF. The CDR3 DNA is TGTGCCAGCAGATACACAGGGGGCTTGAATCAGCCCCAGCATTTT.

This sequence joins TRBV6-1 and TRBJ2-3; 9 bases are a match to TRBD2. After removal of 7 bases from V and 0 bases from J, the junction contained 5 bases not matched to a gene. The germline CDR1 and CDR2 sequences are MNHNS and SASEGT. The CDR3 has 15 amino acids. In DNA, the CDR3 is TGTGCCAGCACCCGCGGGACTAGCAGCACAGATACGCAGTATTTT. Residues: CASTRGTSSTDTQYF.

The chain uses TRBV6-6 and TRBJ1-2; D remains unclear. Deletions cut 4 bases from V and 6 bases from J, with 15 bases between. CDR3 length equals 14 residues. Germline lookup yields CDR1 MNHNY and CDR2 SVGAGI (reference sequence). The CDR3 region has the DNA TGTGCCAGCAGTTGGGGTACGGGAGCGGATGGCTACACCTTC. It specifies CASSWGTGADGYTF.

V and J are TRBV30 and TRBJ2-7; D gene unclear. Germline-derived CDR1 and CDR2 are GTSNPN and SVGIG (reference sequence). The germline V and J ends were trimmed by 2 bases and 2 bases, with 16 bases remaining between them. This CDR3 is 15 amino acids long. The CDR3, as DNA: TGTGCCTGGAGTACCCGTCGTTATCAGCCCTACGAGCAGTACTTC. Its translation is CAWSTRRYQPYEQYF.

The CDR3 here is CASSIAIANYEQFF. The CDR3 DNA is TGTGCCAGTAGTATAGCCATCGCGAACTATGAGCAGTTCTTC. The chain carries TRBV19 and TRBJ2-1; D is unresolved. V gave up 1 base and J gave up 8 bases, with 12 bases separating them. Per germline, CDR1 LNHDA and CDR2 SQIVND (reference sequence). The CDR3 is 14 residues long.

The gene calls are TRBV7-9 and TRBJ2-1, with D maybe TRBD1 (5 bases). Germline CDR1 is SEHNR and CDR2 is FQNEAQ (reference sequence). The CDR3 spans 14 residues. The V gene lost 2 bases and the J gene lost 8 bases, with 13 bases spanning the gap. CDR3 coding DNA: TGTGCCAGCAGCTTAACTCCAGGGCTGGATGAGCAGTTCTTC. This codes for CASSLTPGLDEQFF.